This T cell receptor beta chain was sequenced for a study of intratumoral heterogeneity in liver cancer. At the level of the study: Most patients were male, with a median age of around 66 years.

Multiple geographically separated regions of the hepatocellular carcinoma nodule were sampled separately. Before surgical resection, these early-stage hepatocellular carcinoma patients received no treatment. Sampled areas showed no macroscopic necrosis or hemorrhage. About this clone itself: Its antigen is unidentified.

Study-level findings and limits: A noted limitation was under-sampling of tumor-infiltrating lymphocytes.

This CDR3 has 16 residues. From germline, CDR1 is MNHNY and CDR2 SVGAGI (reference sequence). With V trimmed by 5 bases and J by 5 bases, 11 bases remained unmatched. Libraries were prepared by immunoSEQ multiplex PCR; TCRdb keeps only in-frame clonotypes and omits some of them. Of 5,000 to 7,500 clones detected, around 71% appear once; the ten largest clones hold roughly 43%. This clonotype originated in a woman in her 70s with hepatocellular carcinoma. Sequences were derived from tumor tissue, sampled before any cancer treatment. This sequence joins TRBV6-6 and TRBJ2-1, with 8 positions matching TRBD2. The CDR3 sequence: CASSRAGVGKDNEQFF. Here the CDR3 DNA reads TGTGCCAGCAGTCGAGCGGGAGTCGGCAAGGACAATGAGCAGTTCTTC.